This T cell receptor beta chain was profiled in a study of shared clonotypes between healthy human individuals (dated by TCRdb to the early 2020s). Turning to the overall study: The cohort comprised a couple of women and a few men aged 18 to 49 years. Per donor, three plates each were used for CD4 naive and CD4 memory, two for CD8 naive, and one for CD8 memory. To estimate repertoire size and how much clonotypes are shared between individuals, the study performed deep sequencing of blood TCR repertoires from roughly five healthy adults. To increase sequencing depth and limit assay-specific biases, TCR repertoire library preparation and sequencing were carried out by different laboratories using diverse techniques. Leukapheresis yielded between about 0.85 and 10 billion PBMCs per donor.

Findings and caveats that apply to the study as a whole: Clonotypes shared by all four sorted-subset donors showed higher generation probabilities than non-shared clonotypes. Sampling was restricted to blood, and TCR repertoires in tissues likely differ from the TCR repertoires found in blood. Pairwise subsampling indicated that sequencing depth was expected to affect the degree of clonotype sharing among donors. The genetic and exposure-history diversity represented was limited by the small number of donors. Incomplete sequencing was indicated by rarefaction of sorted-subset datasets, despite the large sequencing depth. Sharing across a few donors was observed for about 5% of naive CD4, 3.5% of naive CD8, over 2% of memory CD4, and about 0.4% of memory CD8 clonotypes. Larger estimated clonotype richness was generally found for naive subsets than for memory subsets.

Donors were healthy HIV-negative adults with no recently reported acute infections or vaccinations. Every donor was a Caucasian adult residing in Nashville, Tennessee, USA. CD4+ T cells were enriched by magnetic negative selection; naive cells were then positively selected on CD45RA, and the negative fraction formed the memory subset. After blood collection by leukapheresis, PBMCs were isolated using Ficoll-Histopaque density gradient centrifugation and then cryopreserved in the vapor phase of liquid nitrogen. Analytical flow cytometry was used to check the purity and quantity of every magnetically sorted T cell population. Each sorted fraction had its genomic DNA isolated and then quantified by UV absorbance on a Nanodrop 2000c. Looking up the germline V gene (reference sequence) yields CDR1 PRHDT and CDR2 FYEKMQ. The CDR3, from cysteine to phenylalanine, totals 14 residues. CDR3 DNA is the only sequence kept; it has 42 bases, read in frame from the first base. The junction carries 10 bases between V and J, which are trimmed by 0 bases and 5 bases respectively.

Using the deep immunoSEQ assay, TCR CDR3 regions were amplified from genomic DNA by multiplex PCR. Extracted genomic DNA from each cell subset was distributed evenly across all wells of several immunoSEQ 96-well plates, and each plate was treated as a replicate. For sorted subsets, each replicate PCR was loaded with roughly 190 ng genomic DNA, equivalent to approximately 27,000 T cell genomes. Purified libraries were measured with a Qubit 3.0 fluorometer, size-checked on a Bioanalyzer 2100, and measured again with the KAPA Library Quantification kit. Every immunoSEQ 96-well plate was sequenced on a separate single-read 150-cycle Illumina NextSeq 550 flow cell. The paper's data handling went like this. Because the immunoSEQ output included only junctional sequences and no quality scores, the filtering could not be the same as the filtering used for full-length reads. To assign V/J genes and CDR3, sequences were annotated against IMGT germline references using PyIR, a Python wrapper for IgBLAST v1.9. Reads were removed for weak V/J assignments (E-value above 1e-6), missing CDR3, stop codons, out-of-frame junctions, or ambiguous translated residues. V3J clonotypes were defined as sequences sharing an identical inferred V gene, J gene, and CDR3 amino acid sequence. The percentage overlap between two repertoires was calculated by dividing the number of shared unique clonotypes by the size of the smaller repertoire. Repertoire richness was assessed with RTK rarefaction, the Chao1 estimator, and Recon v2.1 estimates of unobserved clonotypes. Generation probabilities for all TCRbeta clonotypes obtained by the gDNA method from a handful of donors were computed using OLGA. TCRdb provides this immuneACCESS table in a form limited to in-frame rearrangements. Some clones are lacking; in checked studies, under half of them reflect an unresolved V gene, and why the rest are absent is not known. That table gives V, J and clone size, and the DNA gave D and trimming. Here the sample has over a million clones; roughly 96% occur a single time. 1.2% of the sample rests with the top ten.

With regard to this clone: It has no known antigen specificity. Qualities for individual bases were not recorded, and no much larger clone is one base off.

Recombination connected TRBV13 to TRBJ2-5, and TRBD1 may be the D gene, going by 5 matching bases. This TCR was recovered from a man aged 30-40 years in good health. Sample: naive CD4+ T cells sorted from blood. The meaning of the sample's cell subset or site label: CD45RA+ positively selected. Read as DNA, the sequence is TGTGCCAGCAGCTTAGGAGGGGTAGGGGAGACCCAGTACTTC. Translated, it reads CASSLGGVGETQYF.